The 10 T cell receptor beta chains below were found in one sample sequenced in a study of CXCR3-negative and CXCR3-positive naive CD8 T cells. Regarding the study as a whole: Relative to CXCR3-negative naive cells, CXCR3-positive naive cells had more hydrophobic TRB CDR3s.

No antigens are known for them. UMI-labeled 5' RACE TRB cDNA libraries were prepared from the cells. TCRdb re-called the 5' RACE reads, yielding one record per CDR3 amino acid sequence without DNA. Its table records some 150,000 distinct CDR3 sequences. Sequencing input: naive CXCR3+ CD8+ T cells from blood. The subset was: CD45RO-CCR7+CD27+CD95- naive CD8+ T cells expressing CXCR3 (TNR3+). These receptors all come from a human donor in good health. Some clones in this sample may be carry-over from other donors' samples.

The V gene is TRBV9, the J gene TRBJ2-7; TCRdb's D call, TRBD1, is unchecked because there is no DNA. CDR3 length: 14 amino acids. In germline, CDR1 is SGDLS, CDR2 YYNGEE. The CDR3 here is CASSEGQASYEQYF.

The gene calls are TRBV2 and TRBJ1-1. Germline V CDR1 and CDR2: SNHLY, FYNNEI. The CDR3 is 11 amino acids. The CDR3 loop is CARGSGTEAFF.

The J gene is TRBJ2-1, the V gene TRBV11-2; TCRdb calls TRBD2, which cannot be checked without DNA. Looked up from germline, CDR1 is SGHAT and CDR2 is FQNNGV. CDR3 length: 16 amino acids. This CDR3 reads CASSQQGLAGLNEQFF.

The genes are TRBV28 and TRBJ1-5. The germline CDR1 and CDR2 sequences are MDHEN and SYDVKM. The CDR3 consists of 15 residues. CDR3 sequence: CASTTIGNSNQPQHF.

The chain carries TRBV12-3 or TRBV12-4 and TRBJ1-1; the TCRdb call, TRBD1, lacks DNA for checking. The CDR3 spans 14 residues. This chain's CDR3 is CASSLEAGGGEAFF.

The genes are TRBV12-3 or TRBV12-4 and TRBJ2-1. This CDR3 is built from 13 residues. CDR3 protein: CASSFENYNEQFF.

V and J are TRBV11-2 and TRBJ2-3; TCRdb picks TRBD2, but there is no DNA to check that call. CDR1 SGHAT and CDR2 FQNNGV come from the germline V gene. The CDR3 loop spans 18 amino acids. This CDR3 reads CASSLVARLAGHTDTQYF.

V usage is TRBV19 and J usage is TRBJ1-5; TCRdb's assignment of TRBD1 cannot be checked, as there is no DNA. The CDR3 totals 13 residues. The germline CDR1 and CDR2 sequences are LNHDA and SQIVND (reference sequence). CDR3: CASSRGSNQPQHF.

The rearrangement uses TRBV25-1 and TRBJ2-5; without DNA, the TCRdb call of TRBD1 cannot be checked. Per germline, CDR1 MGHDK and CDR2 SYGVNS. The CDR3 has 14 residues. This chain's CDR3 is CASSEWAGQETQYF.

V is TRBV20-1 and J is TRBJ1-1; TCRdb indicates TRBD1, and absent DNA this call remains unverified. This CDR3 has 14 residues. Germline lookup yields CDR1 DFQATT and CDR2 SNEGSKA (reference sequence). The CDR3 loop reads CSAIITGAYTEAFF.